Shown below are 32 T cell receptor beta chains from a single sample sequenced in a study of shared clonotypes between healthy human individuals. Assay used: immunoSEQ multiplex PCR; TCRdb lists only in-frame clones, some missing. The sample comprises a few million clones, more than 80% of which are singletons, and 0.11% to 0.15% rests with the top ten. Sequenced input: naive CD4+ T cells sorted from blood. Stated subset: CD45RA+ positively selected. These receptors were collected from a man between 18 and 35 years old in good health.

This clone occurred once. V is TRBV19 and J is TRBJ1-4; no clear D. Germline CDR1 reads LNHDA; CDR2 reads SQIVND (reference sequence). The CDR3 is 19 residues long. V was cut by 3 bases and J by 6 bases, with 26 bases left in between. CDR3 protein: CASSIVPGAGPGPDEKLFF. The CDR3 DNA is TGTGCCAGTAGTATTGTCCCTGGCGCAGGCCCCGGACCCGATGAAAAACTGTTTTTT.

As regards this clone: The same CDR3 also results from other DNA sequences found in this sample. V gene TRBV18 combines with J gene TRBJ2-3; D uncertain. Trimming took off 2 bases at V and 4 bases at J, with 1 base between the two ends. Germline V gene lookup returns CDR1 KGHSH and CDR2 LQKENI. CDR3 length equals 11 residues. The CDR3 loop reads CASSPADTQYF. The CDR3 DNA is TGTGCCAGCTCACCAGCAGATACGCAGTATTTT.

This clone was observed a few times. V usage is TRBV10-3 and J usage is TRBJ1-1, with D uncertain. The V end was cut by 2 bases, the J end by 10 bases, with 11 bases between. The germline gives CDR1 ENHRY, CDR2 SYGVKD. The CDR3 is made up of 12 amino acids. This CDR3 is CAISETMEGAFF. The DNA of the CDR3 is TGTGCCATCAGTGAGACCATGGAAGGAGCTTTCTTT.

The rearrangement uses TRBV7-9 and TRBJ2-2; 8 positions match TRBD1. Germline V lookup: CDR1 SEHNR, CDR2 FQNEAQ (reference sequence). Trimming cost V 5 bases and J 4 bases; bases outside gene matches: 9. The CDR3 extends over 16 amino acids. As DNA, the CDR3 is TGTGCCAGCAGCCCTCGGACAGGGTGGAGCACCGGGGAGCTGTTTTTT. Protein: CASSPRTGWSTGELFF.

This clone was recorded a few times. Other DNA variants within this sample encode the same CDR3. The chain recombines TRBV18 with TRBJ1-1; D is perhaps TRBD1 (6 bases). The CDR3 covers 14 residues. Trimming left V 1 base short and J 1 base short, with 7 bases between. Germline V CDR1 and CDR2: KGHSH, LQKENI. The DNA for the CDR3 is TGTGCCAGCTCACCACAGACAGGGAACACTGAAGCTTTCTTT. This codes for CASSPQTGNTEAFF.

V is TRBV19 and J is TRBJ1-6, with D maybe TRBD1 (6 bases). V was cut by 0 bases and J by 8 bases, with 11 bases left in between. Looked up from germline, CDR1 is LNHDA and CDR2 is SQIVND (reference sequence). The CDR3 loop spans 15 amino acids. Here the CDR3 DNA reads TGTGCCAGTAGTATAGAGGGGGCAGGGGATTCACCCCTCCACTTT. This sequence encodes CASSIEGAGDSPLHF. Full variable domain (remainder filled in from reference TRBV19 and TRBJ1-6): DGGITQSPKYLFRKEGQNVTLSCEQNLNHDAMYWYRQDPGQGLRLIYYSQIVNDFQKGDIAEGYSVSREKKESFPLTVTSAQKNPTAFYLCASSIEGAGDSPLHFGNGTRLTVT.

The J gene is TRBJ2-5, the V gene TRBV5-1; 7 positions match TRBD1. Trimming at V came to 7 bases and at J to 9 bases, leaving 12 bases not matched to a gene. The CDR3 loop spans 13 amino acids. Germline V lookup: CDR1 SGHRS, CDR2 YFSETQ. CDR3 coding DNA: TGCGCCAGCCAGGAGGCTAGCACAGGGGCCCAGTACTTC. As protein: CASQEASTGAQYF.

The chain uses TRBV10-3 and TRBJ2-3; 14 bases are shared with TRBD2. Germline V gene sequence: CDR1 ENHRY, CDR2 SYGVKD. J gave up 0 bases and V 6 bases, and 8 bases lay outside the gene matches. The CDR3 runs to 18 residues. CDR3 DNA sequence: TGTGCCATCAGGGGACTAGCGGGGGCGCCAACTAGCACAGATACGCAGTATTTT. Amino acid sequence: CAIRGLAGAPTSTDTQYF.

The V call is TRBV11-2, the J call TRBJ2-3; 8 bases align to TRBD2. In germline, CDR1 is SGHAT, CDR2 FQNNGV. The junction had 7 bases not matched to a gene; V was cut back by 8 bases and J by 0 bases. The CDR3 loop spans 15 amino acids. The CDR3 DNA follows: TGTGCCAGCTCTCGAACTAGCGGTAGCACAGATACGCAGTATTTT. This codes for CASSRTSGSTDTQYF.

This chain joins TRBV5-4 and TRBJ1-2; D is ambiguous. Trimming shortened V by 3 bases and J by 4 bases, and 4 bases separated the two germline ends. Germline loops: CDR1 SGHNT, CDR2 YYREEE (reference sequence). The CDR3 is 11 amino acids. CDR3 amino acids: CASSSSYGYTF. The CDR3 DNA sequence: TGTGCCAGCAGCTCCTCCTATGGCTACACCTTC.

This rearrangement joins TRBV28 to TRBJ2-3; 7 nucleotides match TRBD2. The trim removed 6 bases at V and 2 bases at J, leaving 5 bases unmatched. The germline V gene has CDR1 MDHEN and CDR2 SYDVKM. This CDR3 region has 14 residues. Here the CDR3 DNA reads TGTGCCAGCAGCCCCGGGGGGATCACAGATACGCAGTATTTT. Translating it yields CASSPGGITDTQYF.

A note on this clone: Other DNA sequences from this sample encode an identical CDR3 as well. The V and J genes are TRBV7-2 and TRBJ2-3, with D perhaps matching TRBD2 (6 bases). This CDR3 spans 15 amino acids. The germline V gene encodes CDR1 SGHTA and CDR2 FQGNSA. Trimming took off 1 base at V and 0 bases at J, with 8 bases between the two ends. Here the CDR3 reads CASSLDGTSTDTQYF. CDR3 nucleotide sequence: TGTGCCAGCAGCTTAGATGGGACTAGCACAGATACGCAGTATTTT.

CDR3 sequence: CASSSAGTGRLPRDNEQFF. Written as DNA, the CDR3 is TGTGCCAGCAGCTCTGCGGGGACAGGCCGACTCCCGCGGGACAATGAGCAGTTCTTC. The J gene is TRBJ2-1, the V gene TRBV11-3; 8 nucleotides match TRBD1. The CDR3 sequence is 19 residues long. Germline V gene sequence: CDR1 SGHNT, CDR2 YENEEA. Trimming cost V 4 bases and J 5 bases; bases outside gene matches: 19.

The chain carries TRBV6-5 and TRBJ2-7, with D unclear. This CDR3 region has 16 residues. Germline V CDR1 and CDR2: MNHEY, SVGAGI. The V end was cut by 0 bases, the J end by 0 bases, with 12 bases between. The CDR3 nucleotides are TGTGCCAGCAGTTACTCCGCGATCTTAAGCTCCTACGAGCAGTACTTC. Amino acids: CASSYSAILSSYEQYF.

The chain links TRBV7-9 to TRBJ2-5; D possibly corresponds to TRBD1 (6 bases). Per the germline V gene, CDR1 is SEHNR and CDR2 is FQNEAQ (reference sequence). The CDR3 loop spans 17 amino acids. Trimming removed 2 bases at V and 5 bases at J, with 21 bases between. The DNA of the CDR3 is TGTGCCAGCAGCTTAAGTGGTGGGGGCTCGGTGTGGGAGACCCAGTACTTC. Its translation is CASSLSGGGSVWETQYF.

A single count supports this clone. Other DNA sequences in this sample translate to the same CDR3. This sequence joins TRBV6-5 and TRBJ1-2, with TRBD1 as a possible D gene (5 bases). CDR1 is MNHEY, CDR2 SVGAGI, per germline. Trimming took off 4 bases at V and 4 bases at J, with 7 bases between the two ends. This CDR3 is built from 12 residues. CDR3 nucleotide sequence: TGTGCCAGCAGTTCAGGGACCTATGGCTACACCTTC. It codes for CASSSGTYGYTF.

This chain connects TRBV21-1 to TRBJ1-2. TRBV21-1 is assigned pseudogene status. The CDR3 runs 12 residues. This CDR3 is CASSKEKDGYTF. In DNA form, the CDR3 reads TGTGCCAGCAGCAAAGAAAAGGATGGCTACACCTTC.

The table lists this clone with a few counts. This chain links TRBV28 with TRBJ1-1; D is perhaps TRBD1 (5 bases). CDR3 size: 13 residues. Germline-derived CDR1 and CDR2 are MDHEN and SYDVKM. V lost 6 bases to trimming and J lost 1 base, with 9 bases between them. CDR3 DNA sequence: TGTGCCAGCAGGAGGACACAGAACACTGAAGCTTTCTTT. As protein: CASRRTQNTEAFF.

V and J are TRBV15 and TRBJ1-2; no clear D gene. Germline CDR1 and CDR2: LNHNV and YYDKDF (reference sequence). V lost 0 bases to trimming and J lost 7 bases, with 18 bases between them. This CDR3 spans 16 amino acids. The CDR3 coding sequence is TGTGCCACCAGCAGAGAGCTGGTCTCGGACGTAGCTGGCTACACCTTC. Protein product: CATSRELVSDVAGYTF.

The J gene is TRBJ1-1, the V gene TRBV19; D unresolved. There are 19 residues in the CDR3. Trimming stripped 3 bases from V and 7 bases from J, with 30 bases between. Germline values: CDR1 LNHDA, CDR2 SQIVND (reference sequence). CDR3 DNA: TGTGCCAGTAGTATCGGATGGGTATTTCGTCAGGCTGAAGGCATTGAAGCTTTCTTT. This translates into CASSIGWVFRQAEGIEAFF.

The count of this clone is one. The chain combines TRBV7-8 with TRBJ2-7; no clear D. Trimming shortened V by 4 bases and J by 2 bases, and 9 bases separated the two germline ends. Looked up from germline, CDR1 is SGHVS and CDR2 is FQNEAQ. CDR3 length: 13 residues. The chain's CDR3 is CASSWAATYEQYF. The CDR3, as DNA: TGTGCCAGCAGCTGGGCGGCGACCTACGAGCAGTACTTC.

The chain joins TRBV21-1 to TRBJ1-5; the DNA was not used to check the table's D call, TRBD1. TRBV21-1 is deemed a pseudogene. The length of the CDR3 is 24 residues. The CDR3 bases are TGTGCCAGCAGCAAAGTCCTGCGGGACAGGGGCGAGAAGGGGCTCAGGGAAAGCAATCAGCCCCAGCATTTT. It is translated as CASSKVLRDRGEKGLRESNQPQHF.

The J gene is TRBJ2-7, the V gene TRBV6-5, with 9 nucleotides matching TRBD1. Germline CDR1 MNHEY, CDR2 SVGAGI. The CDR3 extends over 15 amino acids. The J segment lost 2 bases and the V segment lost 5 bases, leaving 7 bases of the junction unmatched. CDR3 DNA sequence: TGTGCCAGCAGTGTCGGGACAGGGAACCCCTACGAGCAGTACTTC. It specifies CASSVGTGNPYEQYF.

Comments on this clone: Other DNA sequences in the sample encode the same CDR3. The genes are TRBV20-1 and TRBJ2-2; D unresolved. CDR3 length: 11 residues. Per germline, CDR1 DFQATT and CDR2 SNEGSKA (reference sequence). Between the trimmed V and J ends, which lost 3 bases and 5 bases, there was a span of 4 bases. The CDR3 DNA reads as TGCAGTGCTAGGCGGACCGGGGAGCTGTTTTTT. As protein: CSARRTGELFF.

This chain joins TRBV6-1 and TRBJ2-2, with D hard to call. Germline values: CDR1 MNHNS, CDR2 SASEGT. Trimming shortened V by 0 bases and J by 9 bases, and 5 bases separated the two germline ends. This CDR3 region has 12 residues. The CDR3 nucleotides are TGTGCCAGCAGTGAAGCGCTTCGGGAGCTGTTTTTT. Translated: CASSEALRELFF.

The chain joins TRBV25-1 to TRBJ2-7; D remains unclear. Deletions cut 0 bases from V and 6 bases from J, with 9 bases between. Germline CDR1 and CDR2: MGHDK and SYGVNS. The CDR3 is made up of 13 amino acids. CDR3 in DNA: TGTGCCAGCAGTGAATACCGTCGGGCCGAGCAGTACTTC. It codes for CASSEYRRAEQYF.

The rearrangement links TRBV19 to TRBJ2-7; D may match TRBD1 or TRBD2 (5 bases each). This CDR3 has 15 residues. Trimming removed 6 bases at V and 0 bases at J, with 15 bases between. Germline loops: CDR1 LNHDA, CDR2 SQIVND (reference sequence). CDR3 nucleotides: TGTGCCAGTAGCTTCGGGGCCCGCGCCTCCTACGAGCAGTACTTC. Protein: CASSFGARASYEQYF.

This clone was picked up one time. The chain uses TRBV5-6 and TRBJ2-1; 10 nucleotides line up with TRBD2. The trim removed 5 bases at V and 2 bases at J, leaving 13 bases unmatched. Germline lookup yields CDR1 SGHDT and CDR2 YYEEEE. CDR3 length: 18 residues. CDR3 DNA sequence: TGTGCCAGCAGAACAAGGGCTAGCGGGAGAACCCCCTACAATGAGCAGTTCTTC. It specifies CASRTRASGRTPYNEQFF.

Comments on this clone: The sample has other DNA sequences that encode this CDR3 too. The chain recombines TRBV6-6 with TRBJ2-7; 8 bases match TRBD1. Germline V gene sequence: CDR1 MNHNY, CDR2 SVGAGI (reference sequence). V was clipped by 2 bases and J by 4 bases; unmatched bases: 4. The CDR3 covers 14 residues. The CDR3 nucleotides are TGTGCCAGCAGTTACGGACAGGGTCCTTACGAGCAGTACTTC. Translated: CASSYGQGPYEQYF.

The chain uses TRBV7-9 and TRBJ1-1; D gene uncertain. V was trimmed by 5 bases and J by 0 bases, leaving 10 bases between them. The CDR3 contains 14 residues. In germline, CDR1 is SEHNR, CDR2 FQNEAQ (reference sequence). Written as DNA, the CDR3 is TGTGCCAGCAGCCCCCCGAGGATGAACACTGAAGCTTTCTTT. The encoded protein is CASSPPRMNTEAFF. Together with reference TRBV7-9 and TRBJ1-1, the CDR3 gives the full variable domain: DTGVSQNPRHKITKRGQNVTFRCDPISEHNRLYWYRQTLGQGPEFLTYFQNEAQLEKSRLLSDRFSAERPKGSFSTLEIQRTEQGDSAMYLCASSPPRMNTEAFFGQGTRLTVV.

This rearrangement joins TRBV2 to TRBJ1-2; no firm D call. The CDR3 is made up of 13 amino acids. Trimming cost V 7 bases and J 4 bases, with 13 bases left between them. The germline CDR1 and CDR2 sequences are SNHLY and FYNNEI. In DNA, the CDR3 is TGTGCCAGCACCCCGGGGTTCGGCTATGGCTACACCTTC. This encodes CASTPGFGYGYTF.

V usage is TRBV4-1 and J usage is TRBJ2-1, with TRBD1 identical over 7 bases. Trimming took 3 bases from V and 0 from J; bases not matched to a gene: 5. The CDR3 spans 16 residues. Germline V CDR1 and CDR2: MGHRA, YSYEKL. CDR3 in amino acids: CASSQQGQRSYNEQFF. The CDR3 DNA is TGCGCCAGCAGCCAGCAGGGACAGCGCTCCTACAATGAGCAGTTCTTC.